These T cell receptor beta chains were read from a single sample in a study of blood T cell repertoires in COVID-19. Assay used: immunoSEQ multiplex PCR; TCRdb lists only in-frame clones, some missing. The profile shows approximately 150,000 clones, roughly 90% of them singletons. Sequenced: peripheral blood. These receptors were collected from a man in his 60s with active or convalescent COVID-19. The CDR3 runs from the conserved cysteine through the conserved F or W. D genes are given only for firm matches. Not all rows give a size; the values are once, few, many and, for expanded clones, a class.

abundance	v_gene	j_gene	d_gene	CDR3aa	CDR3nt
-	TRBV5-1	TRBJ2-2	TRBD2	CASSPSSGRAPGELFF	TGCGCCAGCAGCCCTTCTAGCGGGAGGGCACCCGGGGAGCTGTTTTTT
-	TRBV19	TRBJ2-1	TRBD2	CASRIAGGQDEQFF	TGTGCCAGTAGGATAGCGGGGGGGCAAGATGAGCAGTTCTTC
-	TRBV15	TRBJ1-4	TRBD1	CATSITGGTQIEKLFF	TGTGCCACCAGCATCACAGGGGGGACCCAAATTGAAAAACTGTTTTTT
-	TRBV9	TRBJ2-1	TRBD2	CASSVVTSSGYNEQFF	TGTGCCAGCAGCGTAGTGACTAGCTCGGGGTACAATGAGCAGTTCTTC
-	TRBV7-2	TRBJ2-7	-	CASSSAYEQYF	TGTGCCAGCAGCTCCGCCTACGAGCAGTACTTC
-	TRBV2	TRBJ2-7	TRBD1	CATGTGGSYEQYF	TGTGCCACTGGGACAGGGGGCTCCTACGAGCAGTACTTC
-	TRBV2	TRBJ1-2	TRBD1	CASSSQGARFYGYTF	TGTGCCAGCAGCTCACAGGGGGCTCGATTCTATGGCTACACCTTC
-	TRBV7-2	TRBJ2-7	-	CASSPTTYEQYF	TGTGCCAGCAGCCCAACTACCTACGAGCAGTACTTC
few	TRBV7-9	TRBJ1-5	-	CASSLAYGDSNQPQHF	TGTGCCAGCAGCTTAGCGTACGGGGATAGCAATCAGCCCCAGCATTTT
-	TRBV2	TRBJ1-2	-	CAGATQTYFHGYTF	TGTGCCGGGGCTACACAGACGTACTTTCATGGCTACACCTTC
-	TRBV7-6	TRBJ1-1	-	CASSLEAWSSEAFF	TGTGCCAGCAGCTTAGAAGCATGGAGCAGTGAAGCTTTCTTT
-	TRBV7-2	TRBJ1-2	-	CASSLVAGGNYGYTF	TGTGCCAGCAGCTTAGTGGCGGGGGGCAACTATGGCTACACCTTC
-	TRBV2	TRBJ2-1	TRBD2	CASRAGGPNNEQFF	TGTGCCAGCCGGGCGGGGGGGCCTAACAATGAGCAGTTCTTC
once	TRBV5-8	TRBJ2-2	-	CASSLGAFSYTGELFF	TGTGCCAGCAGCTTGGGGGCGTTTAGTTACACCGGGGAGCTGTTTTTT
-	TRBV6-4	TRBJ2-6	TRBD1	CASRTKQGGQSNSGANVLTF	TGTGCCAGCAGAACAAAACAAGGGGGACAGTCTAACTCTGGGGCCAACGTCCTGACTTTC
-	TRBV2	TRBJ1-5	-	CASSEQGYSNQPQHF	TGTGCCAGCAGTGAACAGGGATATAGCAATCAGCCCCAGCATTTT
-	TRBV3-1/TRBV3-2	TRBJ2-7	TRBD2	CASSQGYWREGEQYF	TGTGCCAGCAGCCAAGGATATTGGCGGGAGGGCGAGCAGTACTTC
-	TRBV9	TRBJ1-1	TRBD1	CASSWTGGGTEAFF	TGTGCCAGCAGTTGGACAGGGGGAGGAACTGAAGCTTTCTTT
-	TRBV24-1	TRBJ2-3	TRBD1	CATSDASVGRGTDTQYF	TGTGCCACCAGTGACGCCTCCGTTGGCAGGGGGACAGATACGCAGTATTTT
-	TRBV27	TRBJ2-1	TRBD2	CASSGTSLNEQFF	TGTGCCAGCAGCGGGACTAGCCTCAATGAGCAGTTCTTC
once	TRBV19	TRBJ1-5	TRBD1	CASGPGQSINQPQHF	TGTGCCAGTGGTCCGGGACAGTCGATAAATCAGCCCCAGCATTTT
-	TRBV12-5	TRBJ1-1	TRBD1	CASATTLDRQFFF	TGTGCTAGTGCCACCACACTGGACAGGCAGTTTTTCTTT
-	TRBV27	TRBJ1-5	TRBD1	CASSLRGRAGGYQPQHF	TGTGCCAGCAGTTTAAGAGGGCGGGCAGGGGGCTATCAGCCCCAGCATTTT
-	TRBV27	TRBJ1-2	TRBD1	CASRPQGAGGYTF	TGTGCCAGCAGACCCCAGGGGGCGGGAGGCTACACCTTC
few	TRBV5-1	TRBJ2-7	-	CASRLLTGVREQYF	TGCGCCAGCAGGTTGCTTACGGGAGTGAGGGAGCAGTACTTC
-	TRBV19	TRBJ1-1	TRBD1	CASRDRGGGTEAFF	TGTGCCAGTAGAGACAGGGGCGGGGGCACTGAAGCTTTCTTT
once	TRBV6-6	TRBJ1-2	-	CASTGVGAGYTF	TGTGCCAGCACCGGGGTGGGTGCTGGCTACACCTTC
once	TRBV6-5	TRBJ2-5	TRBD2	CASSSGRAGETQYF	TGTGCCAGCTCCAGCGGGAGGGCGGGGGAGACCCAGTACTTC
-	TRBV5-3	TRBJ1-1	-	CARSRTTGPGGAFF	TGTGCCAGAAGCCGGACAACCGGCCCGGGCGGAGCTTTCTTT